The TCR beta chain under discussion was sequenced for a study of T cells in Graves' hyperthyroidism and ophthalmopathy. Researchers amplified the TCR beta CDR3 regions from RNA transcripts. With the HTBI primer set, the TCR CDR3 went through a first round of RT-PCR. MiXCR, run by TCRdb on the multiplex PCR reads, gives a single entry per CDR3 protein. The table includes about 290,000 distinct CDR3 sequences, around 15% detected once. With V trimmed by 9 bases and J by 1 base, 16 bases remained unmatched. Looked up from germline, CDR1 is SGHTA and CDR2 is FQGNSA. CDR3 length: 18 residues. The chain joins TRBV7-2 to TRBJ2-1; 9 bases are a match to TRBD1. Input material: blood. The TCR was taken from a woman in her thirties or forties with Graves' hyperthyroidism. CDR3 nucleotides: TGTGCCAGTAGGACAGGGGTGGCGGCGGGAGTTTCCTACAATGAGCAGTTCTTC. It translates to CASRTGVAAGVSYNEQFF.